The rows below give T cell receptor beta chains drawn from one sample of a study of response to subunit inactivated influenza vaccine. MiXCR was run by TCRdb on the RT-PCR reads, yielding one entry per CDR3 protein. Of some 850,000 distinct CDR3 sequences listed, roughly 20% are singletons. The source material was PBMCs from blood, sampled roughly 5 days after vaccination. These receptors all come from a man between 50 and 59 years old who received an inactivated influenza vaccine. CDR3s include the opening cysteine and the closing phenylalanine or tryptophan. Each record gives: clone size, J gene, D gene, V gene, CDR3 DNA, CDR3 protein. A D gene is named only where the DNA matches it firmly. Clone sizes are given selectively: once, few, many, or a class where the clone is expanded.

few	TRBJ2-1	TRBD1	TRBV29-1	TGCAGCGTAAGGACAGGACATGAGCAGTTCTTC	CSVRTGHEQFF
-	TRBJ1-1	-	TRBV27	TGTGCCAGCAGTCCGGTGGGGGAGGACTCTGAAGCTTTCTTT	CASSPVGEDSEAFF
few	TRBJ1-3	-	TRBV29-1	TGCAGCGTTTCCACCTCTGGAAACACCATATATTTT	CSVSTSGNTIYF
-	TRBJ2-7	-	TRBV28	TGTGCCACCCTTGGGCGGAGCTCCTACGAGCAGTACTTC	CATLGRSSYEQYF
-	TRBJ2-7	-	TRBV5-5	TGTGCCAGCAGCTCCTCGATCGTCAGGGACTCCTACGAGCAGTACTTC	CASSSSIVRDSYEQYF
-	TRBJ1-2	-	TRBV6-1	TGTGCCAGCAGTGAAAGACGCGGGGGACCTAACTATGGCTACACCTTC	CASSERRGGPNYGYTF
-	TRBJ2-2	TRBD2	TRBV6-1	TGTGCCACTAACGTTGCGGGAGGGCCTACCGGGGAGCTGTTTTTT	CATNVAGGPTGELFF
-	TRBJ1-1	-	TRBV12-3/TRBV12-4	TGTGCCAGCAGTTTAGTGGGGGGGCAGGCTTTCTTT	CASSLVGGQAFF
-	TRBJ1-1	TRBD1	TRBV20-1	TGCAGTGCTCCACAGGTGGACAGGGCGTCGACTGAAGCTTTCTTT	CSAPQVDRASTEAFF
many	TRBJ1-6	TRBD1	TRBV5-6	TGTGCCAGCAGCGAGGGACAGGGCCTTAATTCACCCCTCCACTTT	CASSEGQGLNSPLHF
-	TRBJ2-2	-	TRBV15	TGTGCCACCAGCAGAGATCCGGGGGCCGGGGAGCTGTTTTTT	CATSRDPGAGELFF
-	TRBJ2-7	TRBD2	TRBV28	TGTGCCAGCAGAAAAGCGGGAGTCTCCTACGAGCAGTACTTC	CASRKAGVSYEQYF
-	TRBJ2-1	TRBD2	TRBV4-3	TGCGCCAGCAGCCATTTCCTAGCGGAGCGGGAGATCTACAATGAGCAGTTCTTC	CASSHFLAEREIYNEQFF
few	TRBJ2-5	TRBD2	TRBV28	TGTGCCAGCAGCATTAGCGGGAAAGAGACCCAGTACTTC	CASSISGKETQYF
-	TRBJ1-1	TRBD1	TRBV12-3/TRBV12-4	TGTGCCAGCAGCGGACAGGGCGCAGCTTTCTTT	CASSGQGAAFF
many	TRBJ2-4	-	TRBV6-5	TGTGCCAGCAGTTTTGGATGGGGGCTAGCCAAAAACATTCAGTACTTC	CASSFGWGLAKNIQYF
-	TRBJ2-1	TRBD2	TRBV12-3/TRBV12-4	TGTGCCAGCAGAAAGGGACTAGCGGGGGGGGGCGAGCAGTTCTTC	CASRKGLAGGGEQFF
-	TRBJ2-2	TRBD1	TRBV30	TGTGCCTGGACCAGACAGGGAAACACCGGGGAGCTGTTTTTT	CAWTRQGNTGELFF
few	TRBJ1-1	-	TRBV20-1	TGCAGTCCGAGGTCAGGGATGAACACTGAAGCTTTCTTT	CSPRSGMNTEAFF
-	TRBJ2-3	-	TRBV20-1	TGCAGTGCTAGAGATCTCCTAGCGAGCACAGATACGCAGTATTTT	CSARDLLASTDTQYF
few	TRBJ2-4	-	TRBV20-1	TGCAGTGCCGCCGAGGGGCTGGGGTTCCCGAACATTCAGTACTTC	CSAAEGLGFPNIQYF
-	TRBJ2-7	-	TRBV25-1	TGTGCCAGCAGTGTGATGGGGGGCGGTCACCGCGAGCAGTACTTC	CASSVMGGGHREQYF
-	TRBJ2-2	-	TRBV7-9	TGTGCCAGCAGCCACAACACTGACACCGGGGAGCTGTTTTTT	CASSHNTDTGELFF